This T cell receptor beta chain is from a study of blood T cell repertoires in COVID-19. Study context: Donors in the United States, Italy and Spain gave samples during acute or convalescent COVID-19. Sample material is recorded as cDNA or gDNA derived from T cells, B-cell-depleted T cells, or PBMCs.

Looked up from germline, CDR1 is SEHNR and CDR2 is FQNEAQ (reference sequence). This CDR3 comprises 14 residues. The ends were cut back, 6 bases at V and 7 bases at J, with 18 bases in the middle. In the authors' methods: Quantification of nucleated cells was approximated via reference gene primer amplification. Assay used: immunoSEQ multiplex PCR; TCRdb lists only in-frame clones, some missing. V and J calls plus clone size are reproduced from that table; the DNA served to infer D and trimming. Altogether roughly 70,000 clones are present, 87% being singletons, with the ten largest covering 4% to 5.5%. This clone was counted once.

The sequencing input was peripheral blood. This TCR was recovered from a man aged 50 or older with active COVID-19. The chain links TRBV7-9 to TRBJ2-5; TRBD2 might be the D (5 bases). The CDR3 sequence is CASRDDYPVGTQYF. DNA of the CDR3: TGTGCCAGCAGGGACGACTACCCAGTCGGGACCCAGTACTTC.